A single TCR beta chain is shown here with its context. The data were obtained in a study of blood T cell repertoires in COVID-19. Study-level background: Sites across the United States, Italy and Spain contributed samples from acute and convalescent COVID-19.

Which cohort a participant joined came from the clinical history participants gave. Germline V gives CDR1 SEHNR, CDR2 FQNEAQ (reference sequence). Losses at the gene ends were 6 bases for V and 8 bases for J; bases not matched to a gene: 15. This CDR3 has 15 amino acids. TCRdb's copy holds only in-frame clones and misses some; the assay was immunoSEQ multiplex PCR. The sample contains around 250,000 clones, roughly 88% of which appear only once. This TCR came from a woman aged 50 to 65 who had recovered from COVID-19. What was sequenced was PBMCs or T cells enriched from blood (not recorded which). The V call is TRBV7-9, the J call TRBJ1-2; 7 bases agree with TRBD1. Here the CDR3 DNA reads TGTGCCAGCAGGAAAGATAGGGGGCAGGACCGGGGCTACACCTTC. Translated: CASRKDRGQDRGYTF.